This TCR beta chain was sequenced in a study of human thymus T cells. Study conclusions and caveats: Apparent bias marked the V and J gene usage of thymic and blood repertoires.

The length of the CDR3 is 12 residues. CDR1 and CDR2 (germline): SGHRS, YFSETQ. Trimming took off 0 bases at V and 7 bases at J, with 7 bases between the two ends. Some clones are missing from TCRdb's copy, which holds only in-frame ones; the method was immunoSEQ multiplex PCR. The sample records around 45,000 clones, approximately 95% being singletons. Comments on this clone: Its antigen is undetermined.

Having corrective surgery for congenital heart defects, healthy Finnish infants were the ones who donated. Only four of the eight donors provided a 0.5-1 mL blood sample. Genomic DNA was extracted from every available blood leukocyte. The chain employs TRBV5-1 and TRBJ2-5; D remains ambiguous. This clonotype was obtained from a girl less than two years old with a congenital heart defect but otherwise immunologically healthy. The sample consisted of blood. The CDR3 nucleotides are TGCGCCAGCAGCTTGGGGGAAGGGACCCAGTACTTC. It codes for CASSLGEGTQYF.